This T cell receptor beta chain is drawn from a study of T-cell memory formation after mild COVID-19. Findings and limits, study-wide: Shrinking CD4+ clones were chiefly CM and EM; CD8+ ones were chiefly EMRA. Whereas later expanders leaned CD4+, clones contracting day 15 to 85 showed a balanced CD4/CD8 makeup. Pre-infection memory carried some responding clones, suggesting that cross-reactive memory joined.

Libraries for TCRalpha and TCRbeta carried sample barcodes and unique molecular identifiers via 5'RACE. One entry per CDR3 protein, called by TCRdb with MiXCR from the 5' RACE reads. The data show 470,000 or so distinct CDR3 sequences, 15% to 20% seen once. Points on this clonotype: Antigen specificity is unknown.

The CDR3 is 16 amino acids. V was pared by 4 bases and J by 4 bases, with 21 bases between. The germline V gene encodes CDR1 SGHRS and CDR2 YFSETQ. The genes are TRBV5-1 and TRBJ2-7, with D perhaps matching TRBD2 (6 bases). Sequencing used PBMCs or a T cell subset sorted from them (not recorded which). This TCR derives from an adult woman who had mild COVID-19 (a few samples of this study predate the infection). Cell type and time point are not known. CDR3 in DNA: TGCGCCAGCAGCGGTGGTAGCTCGGGAGTTTCGTACGAGCAGTACTTC. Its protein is CASSGGSSGVSYEQYF.